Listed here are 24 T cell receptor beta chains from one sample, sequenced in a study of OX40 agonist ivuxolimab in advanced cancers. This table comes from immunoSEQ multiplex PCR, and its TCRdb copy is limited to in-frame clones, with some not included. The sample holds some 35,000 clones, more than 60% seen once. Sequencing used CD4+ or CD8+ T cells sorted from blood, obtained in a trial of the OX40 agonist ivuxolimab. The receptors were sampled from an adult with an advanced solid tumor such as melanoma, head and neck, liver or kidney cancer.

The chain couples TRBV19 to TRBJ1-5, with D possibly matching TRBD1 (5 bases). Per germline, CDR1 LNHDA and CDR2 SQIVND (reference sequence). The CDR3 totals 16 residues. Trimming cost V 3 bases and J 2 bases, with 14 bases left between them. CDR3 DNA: TGTGCCAGTAGTATCTCTCAGGGCGTCGGCAATCAGCCCCAGCATTTT. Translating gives CASSISQGVGNQPQHF.

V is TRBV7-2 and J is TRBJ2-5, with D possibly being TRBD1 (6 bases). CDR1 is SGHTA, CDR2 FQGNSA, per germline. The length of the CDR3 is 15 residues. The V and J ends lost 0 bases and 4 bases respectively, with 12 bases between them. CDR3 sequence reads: CASSLAPGVGETQYF. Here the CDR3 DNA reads TGTGCCAGCAGCTTAGCTCCAGGGGTCGGAGAGACCCAGTACTTC.

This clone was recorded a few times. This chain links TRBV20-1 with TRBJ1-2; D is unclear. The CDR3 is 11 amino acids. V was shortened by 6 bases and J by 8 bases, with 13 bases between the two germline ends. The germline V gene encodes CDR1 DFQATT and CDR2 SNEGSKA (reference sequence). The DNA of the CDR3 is TGCAGTGCAGAAAGGCTGTTGGGCTACACCTTC. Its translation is CSAERLLGYTF.

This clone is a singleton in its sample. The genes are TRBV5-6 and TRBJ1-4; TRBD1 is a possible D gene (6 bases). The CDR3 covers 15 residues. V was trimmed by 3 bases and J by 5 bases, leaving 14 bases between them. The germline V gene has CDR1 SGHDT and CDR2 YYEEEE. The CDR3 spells CASSWYSGVNEKLFF. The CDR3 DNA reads TGTGCCAGCAGCTGGTATTCAGGGGTGAATGAAAAACTGTTTTTT.

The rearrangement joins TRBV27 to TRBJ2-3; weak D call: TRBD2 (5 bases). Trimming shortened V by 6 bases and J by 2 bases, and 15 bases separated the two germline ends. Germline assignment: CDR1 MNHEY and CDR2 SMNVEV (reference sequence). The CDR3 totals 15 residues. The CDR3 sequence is CASSPGERVTDTQYF. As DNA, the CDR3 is TGTGCCAGCAGCCCCGGGGAACGGGTCACAGATACGCAGTATTTT.

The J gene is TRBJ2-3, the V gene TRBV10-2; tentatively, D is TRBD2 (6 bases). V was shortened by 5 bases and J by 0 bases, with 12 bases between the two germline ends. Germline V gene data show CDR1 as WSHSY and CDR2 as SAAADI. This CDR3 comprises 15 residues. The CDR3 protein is CASSKSGSSTDTQYF. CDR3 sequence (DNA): TGCGCCAGCAGTAAAAGCGGGTCTAGCACAGATACGCAGTATTTT.

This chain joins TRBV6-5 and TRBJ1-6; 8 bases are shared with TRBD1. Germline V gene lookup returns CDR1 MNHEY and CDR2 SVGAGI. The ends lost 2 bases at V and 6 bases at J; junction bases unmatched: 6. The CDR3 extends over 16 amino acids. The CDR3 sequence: CASSYEQGDINSPLHF. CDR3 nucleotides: TGTGCCAGCAGTTACGAACAGGGGGATATTAATTCACCCCTCCACTTT.

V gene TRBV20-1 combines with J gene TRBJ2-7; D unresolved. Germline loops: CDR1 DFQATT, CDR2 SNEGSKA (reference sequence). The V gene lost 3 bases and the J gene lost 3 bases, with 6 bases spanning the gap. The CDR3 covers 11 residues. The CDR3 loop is CSARRFYEQYF. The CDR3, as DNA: TGCAGTGCTAGGAGGTTCTACGAGCAGTACTTC.

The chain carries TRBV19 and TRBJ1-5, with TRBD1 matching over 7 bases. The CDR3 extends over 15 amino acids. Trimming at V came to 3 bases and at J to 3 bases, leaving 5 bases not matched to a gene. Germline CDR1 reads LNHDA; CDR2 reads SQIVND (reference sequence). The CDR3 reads CASSIPGQFNQPQHF. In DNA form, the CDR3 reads TGTGCCAGTAGTATTCCGGGACAGTTCAATCAGCCCCAGCATTTT.

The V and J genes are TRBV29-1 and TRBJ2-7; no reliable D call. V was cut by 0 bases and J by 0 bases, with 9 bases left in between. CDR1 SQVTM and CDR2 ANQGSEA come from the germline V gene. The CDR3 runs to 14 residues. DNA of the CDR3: TGCAGCGTTGAAGATTGGCCCAGCTCCTACGAGCAGTACTTC. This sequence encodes CSVEDWPSSYEQYF.

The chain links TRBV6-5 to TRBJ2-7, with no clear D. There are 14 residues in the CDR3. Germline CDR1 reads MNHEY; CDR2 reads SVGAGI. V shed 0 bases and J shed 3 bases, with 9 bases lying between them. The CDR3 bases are TGTGCCAGCAGTTACTCGTCACCTGGCTACGAGCAGTACTTC. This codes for CASSYSSPGYEQYF.

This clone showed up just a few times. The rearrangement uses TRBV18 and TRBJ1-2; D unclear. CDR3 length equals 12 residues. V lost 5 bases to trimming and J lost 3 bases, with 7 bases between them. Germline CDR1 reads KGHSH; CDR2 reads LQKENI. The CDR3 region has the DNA TGTGCCAGCTCATTAGAAGACTATGGCTACACCTTC. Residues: CASSLEDYGYTF.

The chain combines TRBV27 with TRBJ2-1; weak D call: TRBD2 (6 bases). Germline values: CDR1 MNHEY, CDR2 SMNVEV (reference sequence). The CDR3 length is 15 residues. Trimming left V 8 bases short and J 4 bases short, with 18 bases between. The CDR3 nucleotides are TGTGCCAGCGCTGCTGAGGCGGGGCGTTACAATGAGCAGTTCTTC. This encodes CASAAEAGRYNEQFF.

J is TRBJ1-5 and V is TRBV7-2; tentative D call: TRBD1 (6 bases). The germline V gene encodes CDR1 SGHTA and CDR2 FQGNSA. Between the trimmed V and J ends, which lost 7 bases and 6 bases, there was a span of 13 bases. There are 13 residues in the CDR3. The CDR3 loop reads CASNPGGPQPQHF. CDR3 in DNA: TGTGCCAGCAACCCCGGGGGCCCTCAGCCCCAGCATTTT.

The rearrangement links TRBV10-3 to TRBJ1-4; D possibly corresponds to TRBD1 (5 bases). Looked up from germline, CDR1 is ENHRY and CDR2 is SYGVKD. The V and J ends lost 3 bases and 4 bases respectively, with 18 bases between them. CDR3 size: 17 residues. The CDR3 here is CAISERGHRAHNEKLFF. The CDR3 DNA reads TGTGCCATCAGTGAACGGGGCCATCGGGCCCATAATGAAAAACTGTTTTTT.

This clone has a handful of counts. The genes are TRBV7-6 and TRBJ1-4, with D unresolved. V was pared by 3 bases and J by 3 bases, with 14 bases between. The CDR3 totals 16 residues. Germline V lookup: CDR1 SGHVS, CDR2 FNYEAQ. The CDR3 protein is CASSFSGNPANEKLFF. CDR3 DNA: TGTGCCAGCAGCTTCTCTGGGAACCCAGCTAATGAAAAACTGTTTTTT.

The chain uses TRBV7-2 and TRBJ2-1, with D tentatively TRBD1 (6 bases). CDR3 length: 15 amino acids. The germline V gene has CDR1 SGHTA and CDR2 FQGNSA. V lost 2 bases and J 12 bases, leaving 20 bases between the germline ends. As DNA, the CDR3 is TGTGCCAGCAGCTTAAGGGGACAATCTACAATTGTGCAGTTCTTC. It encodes CASSLRGQSTIVQFF.

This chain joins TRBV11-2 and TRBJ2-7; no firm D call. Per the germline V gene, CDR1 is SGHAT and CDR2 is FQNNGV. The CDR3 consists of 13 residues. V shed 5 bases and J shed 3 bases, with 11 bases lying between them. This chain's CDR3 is CASSTYTFYEQYF. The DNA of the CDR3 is TGTGCCAGCAGCACCTATACATTCTACGAGCAGTACTTC.

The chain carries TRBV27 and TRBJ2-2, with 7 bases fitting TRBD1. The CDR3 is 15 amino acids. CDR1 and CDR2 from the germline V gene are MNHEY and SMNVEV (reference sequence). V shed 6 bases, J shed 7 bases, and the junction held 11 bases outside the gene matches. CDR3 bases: TGTGCCAGCAGGACCGGGACAGTAAACGTCGGGGAGCTGTTTTTT. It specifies CASRTGTVNVGELFF.

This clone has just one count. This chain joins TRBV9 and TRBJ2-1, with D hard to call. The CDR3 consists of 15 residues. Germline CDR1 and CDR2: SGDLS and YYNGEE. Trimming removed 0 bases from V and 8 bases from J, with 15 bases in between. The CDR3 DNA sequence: TGTGCCAGCAGCGTAGGAGGAGCCCCTTTCGATGAGCAGTTCTTC. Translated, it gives CASSVGGAPFDEQFF.

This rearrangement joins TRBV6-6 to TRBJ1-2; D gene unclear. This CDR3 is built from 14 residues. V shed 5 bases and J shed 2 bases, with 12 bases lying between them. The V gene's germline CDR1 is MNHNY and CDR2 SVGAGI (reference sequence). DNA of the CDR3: TGTGCCAGCAGTCAGGACGGGGAAAACTATGGCTACACCTTC. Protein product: CASSQDGENYGYTF.

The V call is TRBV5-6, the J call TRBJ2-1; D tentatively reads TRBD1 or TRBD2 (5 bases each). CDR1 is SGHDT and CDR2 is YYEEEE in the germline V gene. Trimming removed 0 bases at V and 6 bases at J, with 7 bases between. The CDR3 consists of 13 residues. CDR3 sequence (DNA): TGTGCCAGCAGCTTGGTGGGGGTCAATGAGCAGTTCTTC. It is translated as CASSLVGVNEQFF.

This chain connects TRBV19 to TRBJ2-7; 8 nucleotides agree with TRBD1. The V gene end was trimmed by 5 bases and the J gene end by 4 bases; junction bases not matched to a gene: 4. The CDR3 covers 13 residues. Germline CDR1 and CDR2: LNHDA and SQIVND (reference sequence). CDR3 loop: CASSQQGAYEQYF. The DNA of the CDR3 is TGTGCCAGTAGTCAGCAGGGGGCATACGAGCAGTACTTC.

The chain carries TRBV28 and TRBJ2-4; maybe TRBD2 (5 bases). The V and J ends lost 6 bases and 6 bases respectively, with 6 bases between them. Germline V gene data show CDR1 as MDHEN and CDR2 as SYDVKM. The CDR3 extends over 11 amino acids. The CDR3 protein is CASRGRNIQYF. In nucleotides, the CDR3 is TGTGCCAGCAGGGGGAGAAACATTCAGTACTTC.